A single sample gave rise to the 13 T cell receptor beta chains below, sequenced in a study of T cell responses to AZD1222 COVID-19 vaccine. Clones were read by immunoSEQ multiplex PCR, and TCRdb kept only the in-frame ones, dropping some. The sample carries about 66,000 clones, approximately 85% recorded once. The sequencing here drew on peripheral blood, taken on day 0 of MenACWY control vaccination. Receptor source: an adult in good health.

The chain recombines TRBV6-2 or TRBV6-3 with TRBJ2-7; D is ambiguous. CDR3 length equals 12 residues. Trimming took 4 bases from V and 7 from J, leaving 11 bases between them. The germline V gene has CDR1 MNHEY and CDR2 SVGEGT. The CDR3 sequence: CASSSGRGEQYF. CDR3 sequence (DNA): TGTGCCAGCAGTTCCGGACGTGGAGAGCAGTACTTC.

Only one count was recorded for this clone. CDR3 amino acids: CSASRVSGASDTQYF. CDR3 DNA sequence: TGCAGTGCTAGTCGGGTTAGCGGAGCGTCAGATACGCAGTATTTT. The genes are TRBV20-1 and TRBJ2-3, with D perhaps TRBD2 (6 bases). This CDR3 region has 15 residues. CDR1 and CDR2 from the germline V gene are DFQATT and SNEGSKA (reference sequence). Trimming took 3 bases from V and 4 from J, leaving 17 bases between them.

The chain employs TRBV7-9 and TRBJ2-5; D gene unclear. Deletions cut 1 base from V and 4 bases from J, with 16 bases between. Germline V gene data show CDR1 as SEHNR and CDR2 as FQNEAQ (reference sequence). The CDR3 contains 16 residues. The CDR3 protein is CASSLVNTAYLETQYF. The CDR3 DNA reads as TGTGCCAGCAGCTTAGTCAATACAGCTTACCTAGAGACCCAGTACTTC.

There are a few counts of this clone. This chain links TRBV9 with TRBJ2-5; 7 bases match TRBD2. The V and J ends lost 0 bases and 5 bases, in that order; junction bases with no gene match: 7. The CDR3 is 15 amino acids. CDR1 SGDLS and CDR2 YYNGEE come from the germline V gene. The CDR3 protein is CASSVEGGLGETQYF. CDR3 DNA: TGTGCCAGCAGCGTAGAGGGAGGACTAGGGGAGACCCAGTACTTC.

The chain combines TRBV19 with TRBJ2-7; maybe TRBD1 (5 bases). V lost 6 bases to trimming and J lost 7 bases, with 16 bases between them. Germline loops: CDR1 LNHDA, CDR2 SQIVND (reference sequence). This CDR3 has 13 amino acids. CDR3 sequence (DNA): TGTGCCAGTAGCAACCTCGGGTCAGGGGAGCAGTACTTC. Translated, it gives CASSNLGSGEQYF.

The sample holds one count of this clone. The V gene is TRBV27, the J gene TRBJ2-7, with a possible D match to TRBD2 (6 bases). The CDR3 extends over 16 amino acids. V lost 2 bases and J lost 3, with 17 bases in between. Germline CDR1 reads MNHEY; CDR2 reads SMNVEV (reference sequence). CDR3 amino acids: CASSLRVAVGNYEQYF. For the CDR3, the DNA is TGTGCCAGCAGTTTACGGGTAGCGGTGGGAAACTACGAGCAGTACTTC.

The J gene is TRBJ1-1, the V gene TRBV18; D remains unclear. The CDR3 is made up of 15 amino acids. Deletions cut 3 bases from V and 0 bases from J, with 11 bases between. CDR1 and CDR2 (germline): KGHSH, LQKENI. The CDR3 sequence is CASSPQVSVNTEAFF. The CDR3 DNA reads TGTGCCAGCTCACCTCAGGTTTCGGTGAACACTGAAGCTTTCTTT.

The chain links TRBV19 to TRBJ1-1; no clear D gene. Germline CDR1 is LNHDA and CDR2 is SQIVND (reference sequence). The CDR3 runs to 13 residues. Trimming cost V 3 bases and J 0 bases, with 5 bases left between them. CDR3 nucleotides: TGTGCCAGTAGTATTAAGATGAACACTGAAGCTTTCTTT. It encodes CASSIKMNTEAFF.

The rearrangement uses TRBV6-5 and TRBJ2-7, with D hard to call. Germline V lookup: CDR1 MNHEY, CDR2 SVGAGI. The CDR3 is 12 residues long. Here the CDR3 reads CTVGPFSYEQYF. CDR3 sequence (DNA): TGTACCGTTGGGCCATTTTCCTACGAGCAGTACTTC.

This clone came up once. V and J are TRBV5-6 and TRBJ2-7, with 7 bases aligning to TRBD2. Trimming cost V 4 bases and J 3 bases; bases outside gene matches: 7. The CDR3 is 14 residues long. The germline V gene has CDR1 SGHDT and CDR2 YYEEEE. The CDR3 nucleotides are TGTGCCAGCAGCGTTTTGGGAGGGGACTACGAGCAGTACTTC. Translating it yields CASSVLGGDYEQYF.

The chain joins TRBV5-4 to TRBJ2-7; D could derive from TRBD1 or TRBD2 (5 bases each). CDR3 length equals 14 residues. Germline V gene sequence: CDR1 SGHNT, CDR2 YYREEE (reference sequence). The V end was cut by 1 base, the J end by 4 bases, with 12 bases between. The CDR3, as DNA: TGTGCCAGCAGCTTGAAGGGACGGCCTTACGAGCAGTACTTC. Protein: CASSLKGRPYEQYF. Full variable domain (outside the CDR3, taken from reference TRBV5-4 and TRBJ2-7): ETGVTQSPTHLIKTRGQQVTLRCSSQSGHNTVSWYQQALGQGPQFIFQYYREEENGRGNFPPRFSGLQFPNYSSELNVNALELDDSALYLCASSLKGRPYEQYFGPGTRLTVT.

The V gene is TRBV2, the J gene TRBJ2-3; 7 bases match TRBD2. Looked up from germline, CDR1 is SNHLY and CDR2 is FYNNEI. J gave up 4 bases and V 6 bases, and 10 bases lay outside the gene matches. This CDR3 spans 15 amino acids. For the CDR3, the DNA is TGTGCCAGCAGACGAGAACTCGGACTAGCAGATACGCAGTATTTT. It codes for CASRRELGLADTQYF.

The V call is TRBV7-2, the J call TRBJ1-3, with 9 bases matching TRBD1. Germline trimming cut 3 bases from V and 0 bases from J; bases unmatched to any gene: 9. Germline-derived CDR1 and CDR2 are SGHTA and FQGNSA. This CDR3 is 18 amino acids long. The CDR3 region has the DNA TGTGCCAGCAGCTTGAAGACCGGGACAGGGTCCTCTGGAAACACCATATATTTT. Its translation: CASSLKTGTGSSGNTIYF.